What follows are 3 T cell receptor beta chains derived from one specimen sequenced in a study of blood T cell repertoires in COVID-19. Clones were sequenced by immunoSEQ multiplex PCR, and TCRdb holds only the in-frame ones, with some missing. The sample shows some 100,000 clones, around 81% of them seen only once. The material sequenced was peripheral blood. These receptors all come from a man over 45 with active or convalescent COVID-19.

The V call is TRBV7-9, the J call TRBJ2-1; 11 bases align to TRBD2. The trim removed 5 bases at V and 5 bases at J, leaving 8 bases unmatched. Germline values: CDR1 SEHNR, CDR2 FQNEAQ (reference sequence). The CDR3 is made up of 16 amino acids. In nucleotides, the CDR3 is TGTGCCAGCAGCCTCCCCGGGACTAGCGGACACAATGAGCAGTTCTTC. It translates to CASSLPGTSGHNEQFF.

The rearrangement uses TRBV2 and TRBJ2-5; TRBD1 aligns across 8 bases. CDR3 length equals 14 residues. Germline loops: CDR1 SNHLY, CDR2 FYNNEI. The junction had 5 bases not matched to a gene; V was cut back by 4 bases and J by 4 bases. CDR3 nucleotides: TGTGCCAGCAGTGTGACTGGACAGGGAGAGACCCAGTACTTC. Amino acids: CASSVTGQGETQYF.

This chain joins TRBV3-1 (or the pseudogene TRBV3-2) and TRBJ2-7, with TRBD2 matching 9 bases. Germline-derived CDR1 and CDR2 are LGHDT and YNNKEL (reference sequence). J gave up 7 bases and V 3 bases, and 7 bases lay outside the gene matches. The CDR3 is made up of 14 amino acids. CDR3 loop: CASSHIGSGSEQYF. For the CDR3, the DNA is TGTGCCAGCAGCCATATTGGTAGCGGGAGTGAGCAGTACTTC.